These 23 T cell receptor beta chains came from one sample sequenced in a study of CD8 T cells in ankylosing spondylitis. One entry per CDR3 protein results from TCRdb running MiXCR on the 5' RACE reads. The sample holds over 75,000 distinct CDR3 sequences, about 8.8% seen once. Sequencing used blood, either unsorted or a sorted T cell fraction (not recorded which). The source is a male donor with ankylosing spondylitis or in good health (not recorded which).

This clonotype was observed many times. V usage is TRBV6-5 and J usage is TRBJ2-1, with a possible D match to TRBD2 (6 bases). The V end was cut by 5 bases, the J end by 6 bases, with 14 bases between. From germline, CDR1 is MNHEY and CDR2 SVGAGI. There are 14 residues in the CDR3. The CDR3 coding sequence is TGTGCCAGCAGTCACCGGGACTTCATCAATGAGCAGTTCTTC. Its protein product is CASSHRDFINEQFF.

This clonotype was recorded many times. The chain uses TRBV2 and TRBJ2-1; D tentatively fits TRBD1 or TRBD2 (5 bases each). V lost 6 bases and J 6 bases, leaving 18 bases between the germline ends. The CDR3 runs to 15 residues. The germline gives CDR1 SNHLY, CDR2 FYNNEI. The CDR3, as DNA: TGTGCCAGCAGGGTTTGGCGAGGGGAAGGCAATGAGCAGTTCTTC. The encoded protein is CASRVWRGEGNEQFF.

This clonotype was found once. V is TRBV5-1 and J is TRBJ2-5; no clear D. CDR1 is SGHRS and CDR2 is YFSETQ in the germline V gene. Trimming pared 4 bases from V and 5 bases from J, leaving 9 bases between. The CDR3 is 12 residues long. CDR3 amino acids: CASSRGGETQYF. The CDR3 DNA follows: TGCGCCAGCAGCCGAGGTGGCGAGACCCAGTACTTC.

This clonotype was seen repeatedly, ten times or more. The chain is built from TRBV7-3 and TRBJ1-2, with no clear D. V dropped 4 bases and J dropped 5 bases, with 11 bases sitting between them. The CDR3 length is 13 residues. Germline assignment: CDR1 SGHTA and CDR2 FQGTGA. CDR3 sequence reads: CASSSRQGYGYTF. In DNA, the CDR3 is TGTGCCAGCAGCTCCCGACAAGGATATGGCTACACCTTC.

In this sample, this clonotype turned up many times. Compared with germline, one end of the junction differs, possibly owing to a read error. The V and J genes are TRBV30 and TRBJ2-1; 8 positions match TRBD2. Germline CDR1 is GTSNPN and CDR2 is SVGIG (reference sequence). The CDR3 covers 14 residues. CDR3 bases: TGTGCCTGCAGTGGCGGGGGGCCGTACAATGAGCAGTTCTTC. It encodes CACSGGGPYNEQFF.

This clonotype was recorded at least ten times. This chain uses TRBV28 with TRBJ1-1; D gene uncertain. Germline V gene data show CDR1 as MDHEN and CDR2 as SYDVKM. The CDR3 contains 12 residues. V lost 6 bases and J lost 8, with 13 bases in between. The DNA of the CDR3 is TGTGCCAGCAGCCTCCCGGGGTGGGAAGCTTTCTTT. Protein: CASSLPGWEAFF.

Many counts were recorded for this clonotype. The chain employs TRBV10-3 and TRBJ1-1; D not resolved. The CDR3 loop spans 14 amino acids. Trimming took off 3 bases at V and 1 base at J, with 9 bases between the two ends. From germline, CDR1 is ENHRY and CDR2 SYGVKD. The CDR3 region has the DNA TGTGCCATCAGTGAAGGCCAGCAGAACACTGAAGCTTTCTTT. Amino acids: CAISEGQQNTEAFF.

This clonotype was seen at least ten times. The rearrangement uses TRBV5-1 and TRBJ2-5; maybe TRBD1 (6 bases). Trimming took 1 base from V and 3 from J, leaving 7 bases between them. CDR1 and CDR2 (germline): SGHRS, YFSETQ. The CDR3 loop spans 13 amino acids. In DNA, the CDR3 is TGCGCCAGCAGCTTGAACAGGGAAGAGACCCAGTACTTC. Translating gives CASSLNREETQYF.

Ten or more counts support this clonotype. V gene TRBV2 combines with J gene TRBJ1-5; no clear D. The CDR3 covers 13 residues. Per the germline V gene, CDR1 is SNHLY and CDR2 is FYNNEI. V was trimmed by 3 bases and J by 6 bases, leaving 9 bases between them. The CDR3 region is CASSDEGRQPQHF. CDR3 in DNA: TGTGCCAGCAGTGATGAGGGTCGTCAGCCCCAGCATTTT. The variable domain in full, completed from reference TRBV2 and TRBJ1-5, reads EPEVTQTPSHQVTQMGQEVILRCVPISNHLYFYWYRQILGQKVEFLVSFYNNEISEKSEIFDDQFSVERPDGSNFTLKIRSTKLEDSAMYFCASSDEGRQPQHFGDGTRLSIL.

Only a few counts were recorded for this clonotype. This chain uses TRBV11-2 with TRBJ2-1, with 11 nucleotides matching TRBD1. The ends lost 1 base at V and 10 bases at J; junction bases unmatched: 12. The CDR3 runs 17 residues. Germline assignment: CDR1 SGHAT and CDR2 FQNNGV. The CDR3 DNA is TGTGCCAGCAGCTTAGTTCGAGGGACAGGGGGGGGTGGGGAGCAGTTCTTC. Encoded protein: CASSLVRGTGGGGEQFF.

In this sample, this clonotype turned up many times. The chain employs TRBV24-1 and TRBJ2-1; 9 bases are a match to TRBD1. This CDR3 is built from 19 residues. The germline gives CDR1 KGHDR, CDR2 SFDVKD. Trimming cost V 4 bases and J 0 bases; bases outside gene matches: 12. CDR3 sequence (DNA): TGTGCCACCAGTGACTCTGGACAGGGGCTTTCGAGCTCCTACAATGAGCAGTTCTTC. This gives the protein CATSDSGQGLSSSYNEQFF.

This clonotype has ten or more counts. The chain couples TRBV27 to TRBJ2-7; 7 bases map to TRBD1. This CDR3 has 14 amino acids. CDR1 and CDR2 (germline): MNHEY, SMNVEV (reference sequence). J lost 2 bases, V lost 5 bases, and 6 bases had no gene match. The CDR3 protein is CASSHWDRTYEQYF. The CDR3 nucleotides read TGTGCCAGCAGTCACTGGGACAGAACCTACGAGCAGTACTTC.

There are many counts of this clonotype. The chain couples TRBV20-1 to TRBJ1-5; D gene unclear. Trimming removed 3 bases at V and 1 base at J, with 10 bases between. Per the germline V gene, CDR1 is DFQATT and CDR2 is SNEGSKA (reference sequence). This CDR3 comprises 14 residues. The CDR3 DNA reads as TGCAGTGCTAGGTTGGTTTTGAGCAATCAGCCCCAGCATTTT. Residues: CSARLVLSNQPQHF.

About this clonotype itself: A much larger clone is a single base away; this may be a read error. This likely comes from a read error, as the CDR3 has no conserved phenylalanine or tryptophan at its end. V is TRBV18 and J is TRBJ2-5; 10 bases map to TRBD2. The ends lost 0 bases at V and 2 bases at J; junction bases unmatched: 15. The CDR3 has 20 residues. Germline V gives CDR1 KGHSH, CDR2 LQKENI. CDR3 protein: CASSPPVWLQLAGIQETQYV. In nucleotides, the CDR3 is TGTGCCAGCTCACCACCGGTCTGGCTACAACTAGCGGGAATACAAGAGACCCAGTACGTC.

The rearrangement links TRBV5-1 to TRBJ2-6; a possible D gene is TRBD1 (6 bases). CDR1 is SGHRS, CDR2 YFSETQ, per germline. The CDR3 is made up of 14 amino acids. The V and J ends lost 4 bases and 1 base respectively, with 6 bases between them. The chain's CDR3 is CASSTGSGANVLTF. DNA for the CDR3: TGCGCCAGCAGCACAGGGTCTGGGGCCAACGTCCTGACTTTC. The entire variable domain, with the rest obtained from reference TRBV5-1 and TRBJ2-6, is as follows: KAGVTQTPRYLIKTRGQQVTLSCSPISGHRSVSWYQQTPGQGLQFLFEYFSETQRNKGNFPGRFSGRQFSNSRSEMNVSTLELGDSALYLCASSTGSGANVLTFGAGSRLTVL.

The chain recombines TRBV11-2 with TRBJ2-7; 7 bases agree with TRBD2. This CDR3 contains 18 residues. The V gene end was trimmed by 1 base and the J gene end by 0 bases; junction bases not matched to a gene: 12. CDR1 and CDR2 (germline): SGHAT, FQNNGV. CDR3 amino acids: CASSLVPAQRESSYEQYF. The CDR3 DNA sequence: TGTGCCAGCAGCTTAGTACCGGCCCAGCGGGAAAGCTCCTACGAGCAGTACTTC.

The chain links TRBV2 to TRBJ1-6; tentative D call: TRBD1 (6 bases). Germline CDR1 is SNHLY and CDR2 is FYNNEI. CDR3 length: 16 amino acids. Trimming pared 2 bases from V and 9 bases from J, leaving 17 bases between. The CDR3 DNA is TGTGCCAGCAGTGAATTCATGACAGGACGCGGTTCACCCCTCCACTTT. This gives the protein CASSEFMTGRGSPLHF. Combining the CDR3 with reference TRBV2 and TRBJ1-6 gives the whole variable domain EPEVTQTPSHQVTQMGQEVILRCVPISNHLYFYWYRQILGQKVEFLVSFYNNEISEKSEIFDDQFSVERPDGSNFTLKIRSTKLEDSAMYFCASSEFMTGRGSPLHFGNGTRLTVT.

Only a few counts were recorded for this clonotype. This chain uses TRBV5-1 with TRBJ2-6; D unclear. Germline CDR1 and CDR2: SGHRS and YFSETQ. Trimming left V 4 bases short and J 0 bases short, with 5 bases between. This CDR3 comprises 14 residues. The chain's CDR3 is CASSHDSGANVLTF. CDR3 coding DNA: TGCGCCAGCAGCCACGACTCTGGGGCCAACGTCCTGACTTTC.

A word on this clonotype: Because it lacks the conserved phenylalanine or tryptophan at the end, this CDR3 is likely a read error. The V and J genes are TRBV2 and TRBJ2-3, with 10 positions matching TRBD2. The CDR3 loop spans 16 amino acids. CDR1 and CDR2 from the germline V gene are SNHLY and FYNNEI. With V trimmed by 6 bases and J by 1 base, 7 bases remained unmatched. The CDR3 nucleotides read TGTGCCAGCAGCCGAAGCGGGGGGGCGGGCACAGATACGCAGTATATT. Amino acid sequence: CASSRSGGAGTDTQYI.

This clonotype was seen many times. The CDR3: CAWSPTVTSGGETQYF. CDR3 sequence (DNA): TGTGCCTGGAGTCCCACCGTAACTAGCGGGGGGGAGACCCAGTACTTC. The chain links TRBV30 to TRBJ2-5; 12 bases fit TRBD2. The trim removed 2 bases at V and 5 bases at J, leaving 9 bases unmatched. Per germline, CDR1 GTSNPN and CDR2 SVGIG (reference sequence). CDR3 length: 16 amino acids.

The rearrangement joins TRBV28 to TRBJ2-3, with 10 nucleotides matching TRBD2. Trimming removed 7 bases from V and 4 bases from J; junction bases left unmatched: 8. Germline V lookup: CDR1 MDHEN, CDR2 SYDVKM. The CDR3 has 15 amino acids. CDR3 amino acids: CASTPTSGASDTQYF. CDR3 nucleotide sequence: TGTGCCAGCACCCCAACTAGCGGGGCTTCAGATACGCAGTATTTT.

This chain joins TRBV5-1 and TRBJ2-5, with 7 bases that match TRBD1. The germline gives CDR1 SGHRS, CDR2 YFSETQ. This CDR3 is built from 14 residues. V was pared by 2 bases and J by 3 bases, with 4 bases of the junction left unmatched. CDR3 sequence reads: CASSFDRVEETQYF. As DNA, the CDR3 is TGCGCCAGCAGCTTCGACAGGGTCGAAGAGACCCAGTACTTC. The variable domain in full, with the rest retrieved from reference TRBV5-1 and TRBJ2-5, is KAGVTQTPRYLIKTRGQQVTLSCSPISGHRSVSWYQQTPGQGLQFLFEYFSETQRNKGNFPGRFSGRQFSNSRSEMNVSTLELGDSALYLCASSFDRVEETQYFGPGTRLLVL.

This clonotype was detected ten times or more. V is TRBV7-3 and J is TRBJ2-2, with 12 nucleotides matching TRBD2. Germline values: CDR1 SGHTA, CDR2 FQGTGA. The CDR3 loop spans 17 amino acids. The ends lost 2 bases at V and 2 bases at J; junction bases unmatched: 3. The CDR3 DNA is TGTGCCAGCAGCTTACTAGCGGGGGGGGCAAACACCGGGGAGCTGTTTTTT. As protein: CASSLLAGGANTGELFF.